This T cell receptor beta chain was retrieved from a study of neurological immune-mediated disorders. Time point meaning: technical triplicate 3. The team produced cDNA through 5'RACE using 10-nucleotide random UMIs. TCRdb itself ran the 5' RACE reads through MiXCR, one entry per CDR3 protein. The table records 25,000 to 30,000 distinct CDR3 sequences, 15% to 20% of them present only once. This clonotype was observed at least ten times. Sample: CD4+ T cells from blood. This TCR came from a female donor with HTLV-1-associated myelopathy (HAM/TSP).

The CDR3: CSAPAESNTEAFF. The CDR3 nucleotides read TGCAGTGCCCCGGCGGAGAGTAACACTGAAGCTTTCTTT. This chain connects TRBV20-1 to TRBJ1-1; D is ambiguous. The CDR3 has 13 residues. The V and J ends lost 6 bases and 2 bases respectively, with 13 bases between them. Germline V gene data show CDR1 as DFQATT and CDR2 as SNEGSKA (reference sequence).